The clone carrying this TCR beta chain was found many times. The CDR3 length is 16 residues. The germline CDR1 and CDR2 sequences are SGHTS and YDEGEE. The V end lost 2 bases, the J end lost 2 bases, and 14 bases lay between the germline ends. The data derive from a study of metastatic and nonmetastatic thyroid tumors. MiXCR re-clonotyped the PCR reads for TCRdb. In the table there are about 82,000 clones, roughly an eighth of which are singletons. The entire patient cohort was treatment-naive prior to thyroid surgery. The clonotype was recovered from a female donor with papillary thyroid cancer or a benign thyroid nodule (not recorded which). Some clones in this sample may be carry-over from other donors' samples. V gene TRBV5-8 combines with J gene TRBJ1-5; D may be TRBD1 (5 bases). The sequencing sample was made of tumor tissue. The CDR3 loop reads CASSFSGTSGNQPQHF. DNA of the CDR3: TGTGCCAGCAGCTTCTCCGGGACTTCGGGCAATCAGCCCCAGCATTTT.